What follows describes a single TCR beta chain. As yet, its antigen is unknown. The data were taken from a study of T-cell memory formation after mild COVID-19. Amplification by 5'RACE using constant-segment primers produced TCR alpha and TCR beta cDNA libraries that carried sample barcodes and UMIs. TCRdb fed the 5' RACE reads into MiXCR, producing one record per CDR3 protein. In the table there are over 500,000 distinct CDR3 sequences, 15% to 20% of which are singletons. Study-level findings and limits: Some clones that responded turned up in pre-infection memory, which suggests that cross-reactive memory joined in. Day 15 to 85 contracting clones showed balanced CD4/CD8; later expanders leaned CD4+.

The clonotype was recovered from an adult woman who had mild COVID-19 (a few samples of this study predate the infection). Cell type and time point are not known. The material sequenced was PBMCs or a T cell subset sorted from them (not recorded which).

The CDR3 nucleotides are TGTGCCAGCAGCTTAACAGGGGCGACCACTGAAGCTTTCTTT. Translated, it gives CASSLTGATTEAFF. The V call is TRBV5-4, the J call TRBJ1-1, with 7 bases matching TRBD1. The V gene's germline CDR1 is SGHNT and CDR2 YYREEE (reference sequence). The CDR3 length is 14 residues. Losses at the gene ends were 2 bases for V and 4 bases for J; bases not matched to a gene: 5.